A selection of T cell receptor beta chains follows, all from one sample in a study of human T cells and chemical hapten exposure. TCRdb passed the RACE reads through MiXCR, listing each CDR3 protein once. The sample yields over 35,000 distinct CDR3 sequences, around 3.6% seen once. Sequenced input: whole blood. These receptor sequences come from a human donor in good health. Some clones in this sample may be carry-over from other donors' samples. The CDR3 runs from the conserved cysteine through the conserved F or W. The D gene is left open where the match is weak. Clone size is not always given. Where it is, it says once, few, many or a class for expanded clones.

clone_size	v_call	d_call	j_call	cdr3_nt	cdr3_aa
many	TRBV12-3/TRBV12-4	.	TRBJ1-2	TGTGCCAGCAGTTTAGTTCGTCAGGGTCATGGCTACACCTTC	CASSLVRQGHGYTF
.	TRBV7-2	.	TRBJ1-5	TGTGCCAGCAGCTTAGAAACAGGGTCCAATCAGCCCCAGCATTTT	CASSLETGSNQPQHF
.	TRBV4-1	.	TRBJ1-1	TGCGCCAGCAGCCAAGATCTATGGCAGCAGAACACTGAAGCTTTCTTT	CASSQDLWQQNTEAFF
.	TRBV7-2	TRBD1	TRBJ2-1	TGTGCCAGCAGCTCCCGACAGGGGTTCCAGCAGTTCTTC	CASSSRQGFQQFF
many	TRBV28	TRBD2	TRBJ2-7	TGTGCCAGCAGTTTAGTGCGAGCGGGAGGTTTTTTTTCTGGACTCCAGGGAGAGCAGTACTTC	CASSLVRAGGFFSGLQGEQYF
many	TRBV9	.	TRBJ2-7	TGTGCCAGCAGCGCCGGACCTACTTCCTACGAGCAGTACTTC	CASSAGPTSYEQYF
many	TRBV29-1	.	TRBJ1-1	TGCAGCGTTGACTCTGAAGCTTTCTTT	CSVDSEAFF
many	TRBV29-1	.	TRBJ2-5	TGCAGCGTTGTAGGTGGGGATATCGAGACCCAGTACTTC	CSVVGGDIETQYF
many	TRBV20-1	.	TRBJ2-1	TGCAGTGCCAAATACCAGTTTGGTGAGCAGTTCTTC	CSAKYQFGEQFF
many	TRBV9	TRBD1	TRBJ1-2	TGTGCCAGCAGCCCACAAGGGACAGCCCTTACTAACTATGGCTACACCTTC	CASSPQGTALTNYGYTF
many	TRBV10-3	.	TRBJ2-5	TGTGCCAGTGGGGGGGAGACCCAGTACTTC	CASGGETQYF
many	TRBV28	.	TRBJ2-3	TGTGCCAGCAGCCCCGGAGGGGAAGCAGATACGCAGTATTTT	CASSPGGEADTQYF
.	TRBV10-3	TRBD1	TRBJ1-2	TGTGCCATCAGTGGGACAGGGGGACGGGATGGCTACACCTTC	CAISGTGGRDGYTF
few	TRBV28	.	TRBJ1-1	TGTGCCAGCAGTTTAGGGGGTCAGGGGCTGAACACTGAAGCTTTCTTT	CASSLGGQGLNTEAFF
many	TRBV4-1	TRBD1	TRBJ2-7	TGCGCCAGCAGCCAAGAGCAACAGGGGGTAGGTTACGAGCAGTACTTC	CASSQEQQGVGYEQYF
many	TRBV28	.	TRBJ1-5	TGTGCCAGCAGTCCGGGGGGGGGCTGGGATTTT	CASSPGGGWDF
many	TRBV29-1	.	TRBJ1-5	TGCAGCGTTATAGGGGATGGCAATCAGCCCCAGCATTTT	CSVIGDGNQPQHF
many	TRBV11-2	.	TRBJ2-7	TGTGCCAGCAGCTTAGTAGCCCTCCCGGGGGCTGTCCACGAGCAGTACTTC	CASSLVALPGAVHEQYF
many	TRBV29-1	TRBD1	TRBJ2-1	TGCAGCGGTCGCCCGACAGGGGACTACAATGAGCAGTTCTTC	CSGRPTGDYNEQFF
many	TRBV20-1	.	TRBJ2-2	TGCAGTGCTAGTGAGGAAGTCACCGGGGAGCTGTTTTTT	CSASEEVTGELFF
.	TRBV12-3/TRBV12-4	.	TRBJ2-2	TGTGCCAGCAGTTTCGGACCCCCGAGCACCGGGGAGCTGTTTTTT	CASSFGPPSTGELFF
many	TRBV20-1	TRBD1	TRBJ2-7	TGCAGTGCTAGAGATCCGGACAGGTACTACGAGCAGTACTTC	CSARDPDRYYEQYF
few	TRBV28	.	TRBJ2-1	TGTGCCAGCAGTTTAAAGTTTGGGTTCGGCGATGAGCAGTTCTTC	CASSLKFGFGDEQFF
many	TRBV7-3	.	TRBJ2-2	TGTGCCAGCAGCTTAACAAGGGCGAACACCGGGGAGCTGTTTTTT	CASSLTRANTGELFF
many	TRBV7-6	TRBD1	TRBJ2-7	TGTGCCAGCAGCTTAGCGGGACAGGGCCCCTCGGGGCAGTACTTC	CASSLAGQGPSGQYF
many	TRBV12-3/TRBV12-4	.	TRBJ2-3	TGTGCCAGCAGTCCCCTCCCAGACGCAACCTACGGCACAGATACGCAGTATTTT	CASSPLPDATYGTDTQYF
many	TRBV5-6	.	TRBJ1-1	TGTGCCAGCAGCACCCGACAGAACACTGAAGCTTTCTTT	CASSTRQNTEAFF
many	TRBV5-5	.	TRBJ2-7	TGTGCCAGCAGCTTGGAATGGGGTGCCGAGCAGTACTTC	CASSLEWGAEQYF
.	TRBV4-1	.	TRBJ1-5	TGCGCCAGCAGCGAAGGAAGGGGCGGGAAAAATCAGCCCCAGCATTTT	CASSEGRGGKNQPQHF
few	TRBV30	.	TRBJ1-2	TGTGCCTGGAGTAGGGGCAACTATGGCTACACCTTC	CAWSRGNYGYTF
many	TRBV4-2	.	TRBJ2-4	TGTGCCAGCAGCCAAGATGGTCAAGCCAAAAACATTCAGTACTTC	CASSQDGQAKNIQYF
few	TRBV25-1	.	TRBJ1-5	TGTGCCAGCAGTGATCACGGGTCGACTCAGCCCCAGCATTTT	CASSDHGSTQPQHF
many	TRBV20-1	TRBD2	TRBJ2-3	TGCAGTGCCGGGGGAGGGCGGGGAAGCACAGATACGCAGTATTTT	CSAGGGRGSTDTQYF
.	TRBV20-1	.	TRBJ1-1	TGCAGTGCTAGTCCGGCGAACACTGAAGCTTTCTTT	CSASPANTEAFF
many	TRBV15	.	TRBJ2-3	TGTGCCACCTGGGGGTGGGGGGAGTCGAGAACAGATACGCAGTATTTT	CATWGWGESRTDTQYF
many	TRBV9	TRBD1	TRBJ2-2	TGTGCCAGCAGCGTAGGGGGACAGGGGTCCGGGGAGCTGTTTTTT	CASSVGGQGSGELFF
medium-sized	TRBV9	.	TRBJ2-7	TGTGCCAGCAGCCCCGGCAGCTCCTACGAGCAGTACTTC	CASSPGSSYEQYF
.	TRBV18	TRBD1	TRBJ2-7	TGTGCCAGCTCACCCAGGGGGTACGAGCAGTACTTC	CASSPRGYEQYF
.	TRBV29-1	TRBD1	TRBJ1-1	TGCAGCGTTCAACAGGGGGGGCACACTGAAGCTTTCTTT	CSVQQGGHTEAFF
.	TRBV6-5	TRBD1	TRBJ1-1	TGTGCCAGCAGCAGATCTGGACAGGGGGCCTCTGAAGCTTTCTTT	CASSRSGQGASEAFF
many	TRBV11-2	.	TRBJ2-1	TGTGCCAGCAGCTTAGGTAGCGGTCCTCACAATGAGCAGTTCTTC	CASSLGSGPHNEQFF